This paragraph covers one T cell receptor beta chain sequence. Sequencing used cDNA as its template, made by extracting RNA and reverse transcribing it. Some clones are missing from TCRdb's copy, which holds only in-frame ones; the method was immunoSEQ multiplex PCR. The sample lists about 210,000 clones, around 57% occurring once. This sample is part of a study of CD8+ T cells in alopecia areata. This CDR3 is built from 14 residues. Deletions cut 4 bases from V and 10 bases from J, with 14 bases between. Germline V CDR1 and CDR2: MGHRA, YSYEKL. The treatment here: oral pan-JAK inhibitor, 5-10 mg twice daily.

Here the sequenced sample was CD4+ T cells sorted from blood, taken at week 4, from a patient treated with tofacitinib. This receptor was taken from a human donor with alopecia areata. The chain carries TRBV4-1 and TRBJ1-6; the D gene is possibly TRBD1 (5 bases). The CDR3 is CASSLGGVGSPLHF. CDR3 DNA: TGCGCCAGCAGCCTCGGAGGGGTAGGGTCACCCCTCCACTTT.